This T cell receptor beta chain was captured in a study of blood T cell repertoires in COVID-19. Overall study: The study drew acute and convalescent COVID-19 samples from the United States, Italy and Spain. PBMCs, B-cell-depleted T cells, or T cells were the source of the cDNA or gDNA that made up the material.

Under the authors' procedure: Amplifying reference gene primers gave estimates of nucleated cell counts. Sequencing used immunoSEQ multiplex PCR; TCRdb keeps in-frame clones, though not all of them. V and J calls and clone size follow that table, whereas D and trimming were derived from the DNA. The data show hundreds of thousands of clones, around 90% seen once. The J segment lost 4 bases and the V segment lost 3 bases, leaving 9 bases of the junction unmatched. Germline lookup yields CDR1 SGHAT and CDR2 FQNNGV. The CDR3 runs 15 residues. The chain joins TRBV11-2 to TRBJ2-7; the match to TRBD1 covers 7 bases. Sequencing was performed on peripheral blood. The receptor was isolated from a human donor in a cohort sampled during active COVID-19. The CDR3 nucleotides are TGTGCCAGCAGCTTGCCCGCCGGGACAGCTTACGAGCAGTACTTC. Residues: CASSLPAGTAYEQYF. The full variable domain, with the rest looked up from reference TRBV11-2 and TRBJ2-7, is EAGVAQSPRYKIIEKRQSVAFWCNPISGHATLYWYQQILGQGPKLLIQFQNNGVVDDSQLPKDRFSAERLKGVDSTLKIQPAKLEDSAVYLCASSLPAGTAYEQYFGPGTRLTVT.